This T cell receptor (beta chain) stems from a study of T-cell reconstitution after alpha-beta-depleted transplantation in children. Germline assignment: CDR1 DFQATT and CDR2 SNEGSKA (reference sequence). J gave up 7 bases and V 6 bases, and 6 bases lay outside the gene matches. The length of the CDR3 is 13 residues. This clonotype appeared a few times. Preparation of the TCRbeta library used unique molecular identifiers. TCRdb reprocessed the PCR reads via MiXCR and lists one record per CDR3 protein. The top ten clones hold 2% to 3% of a sample with 500,000 to 600,000 distinct CDR3 sequences, about 31% of them seen once.

The starting material was PBMCs from the stem cell graft donor, obtained from the stem cell graft. The sequence came from a human donor who donated a stem cell graft to a child with aplastic anemia. The chain joins TRBV20-1 to TRBJ2-4; 10 bases match TRBD2. DNA of the CDR3: TGCAGTGCCCTAAGCGGGAGGGGGAACATTCAGTACTTC. Its translation: CSALSGRGNIQYF.